This TCR beta chain was documented in a study of cytomegalovirus exposure and HLA in healthy donors. A multiplex PCR was run with 60 Vbeta primers and 13 Jbeta primers. Assay used: immunoSEQ multiplex PCR; TCRdb lists only in-frame clones, some missing. The ten most abundant clones cover around 10% of a sample with around 58,000 clones. CDR1 and CDR2 from the germline V gene are MGHRA and YSYEKL. Trimming at V came to 0 bases and at J to 2 bases, leaving 9 bases not matched to a gene. CDR3 length: 18 amino acids. The receptor's source is a man in his fifties in good health and CMV-seropositive. The chain employs TRBV4-1 and TRBJ2-3; 9 nucleotides line up with TRBD2. Material for sequencing was PBMCs. The CDR3 region has the DNA TGCGCCAGCAGCCAAGAAGGGCGAGCGGGGGGACTCACAGATACGCAGTATTTT. Protein: CASSQEGRAGGLTDTQYF.